A single sample is the source of the 11 T cell receptor beta chains below, sequenced in a study of T cells in localized non-small cell lung cancer. Assay: immunoSEQ multiplex PCR; the TCRdb copy retains only in-frame clones and omits some. The table lists some 56,000 clones, about nine tenths of them singletons, with approximately 5% in the top ten. This material consisted of peripheral blood, taken before any cancer treatment. The receptors originated from a woman aged 35 to 75 with stage I lung adenocarcinoma.

The chain recombines TRBV28 with TRBJ2-7; TRBD1 might be the D (5 bases). The CDR3 contains 14 residues. V was cut by 6 bases and J by 0 bases, with 12 bases left in between. Germline V gene data show CDR1 as MDHEN and CDR2 as SYDVKM. The CDR3 loop reads CASRSTVTSYEQYF. CDR3 nucleotide sequence: TGTGCCAGCAGGTCGACAGTAACCTCCTACGAGCAGTACTTC.

This clone was detected only once. The chain joins TRBV6-5 to TRBJ1-4; D unclear. Per the germline V gene, CDR1 is MNHEY and CDR2 is SVGAGI. The CDR3 extends over 13 amino acids. The germline V and J ends were trimmed by 7 bases and 8 bases, with 14 bases remaining between them. In nucleotides, the CDR3 is TGTGCCAGCAAAGATCCCACTAGCGAAAAACTGTTTTTT. Its protein product is CASKDPTSEKLFF.

J is TRBJ2-1 and V is TRBV11-2; tentatively, D is TRBD2 (7 bases). CDR3 length equals 14 residues. Trimming left V 4 bases short and J 6 bases short, with 13 bases between. CDR1 and CDR2 (germline): SGHAT, FQNNGV. The CDR3 DNA sequence: TGTGCCAGCAGCTACGTAGGGGGGGGCAATGAGCAGTTCTTC. Its translation is CASSYVGGGNEQFF.

V is TRBV7-9 and J is TRBJ1-6; 7 bases are shared with TRBD1. Per germline, CDR1 SEHNR and CDR2 FQNEAQ (reference sequence). J lost 6 bases, V lost 3 bases, and 5 bases had no gene match. The CDR3 has 15 amino acids. In DNA, the CDR3 is TGTGCCAGCAGCTTCTTACGGGACAGTAATTCACCCCTCCACTTT. Amino acid sequence: CASSFLRDSNSPLHF.

The genes are TRBV11-2 and TRBJ1-1; no clear D. V lost 3 bases and J lost 1, with 6 bases in between. Germline V gene data show CDR1 as SGHAT and CDR2 as FQNNGV. This CDR3 region has 13 residues. The CDR3 sequence is CASSLKRNTEAFF. In DNA form, the CDR3 reads TGTGCCAGCAGCTTGAAGAGGAACACTGAAGCTTTCTTT.

The gene calls are TRBV14 and TRBJ1-1; D is ambiguous. The germline gives CDR1 SGHDN, CDR2 FVKESK. Trimming cost V 7 bases and J 0 bases, with 12 bases left between them. This CDR3 is 14 amino acids long. In DNA form, the CDR3 reads TGTGCCAGCATTCGGCAGTCCATGAACACTGAAGCTTTCTTT. Residues: CASIRQSMNTEAFF.

The gene calls are TRBV10-3 and TRBJ2-7; tentatively, D is TRBD2 (6 bases). The CDR3 is 15 residues long. CDR1 is ENHRY, CDR2 SYGVKD, per germline. V was shortened by 0 bases and J by 1 base, with 10 bases between the two germline ends. The DNA of the CDR3 is TGTGCCATCAGTGAGTCGAATAGCGGATCCTACGAGCAGTACTTC. This translates into CAISESNSGSYEQYF.

The chain combines TRBV11-2 with TRBJ2-5; 13 bases are shared with TRBD2. Trimming removed 1 base from V and 2 bases from J; junction bases left unmatched: 1. The CDR3 loop spans 16 amino acids. Germline CDR1 and CDR2: SGHAT and FQNNGV. CDR3 loop: CASSLGLAGGQETQYF. The CDR3 nucleotides read TGTGCCAGCAGCTTAGGACTAGCGGGGGGTCAAGAGACCCAGTACTTC.

The rearrangement links TRBV5-1 to TRBJ2-7; D call uncertain. The germline V gene encodes CDR1 SGHRS and CDR2 YFSETQ. V lost 2 bases to trimming and J lost 5 bases, with 5 bases between them. This CDR3 comprises 11 residues. DNA for the CDR3: TGCGCCAGCAGCTTCACTGACGAGCAGTACTTC. It encodes CASSFTDEQYF.

The genes are TRBV9 and TRBJ2-6; 12 nucleotides align to TRBD1. CDR1 and CDR2 from the germline V gene are SGDLS and YYNGEE. This CDR3 region has 19 residues. V gave up 4 bases and J gave up 2 bases; unmatched junction bases: 10. The DNA of the CDR3 is TGTGCCAGCAGCCCATTTGGGACAGGGGGCTTCCCTGGGGCCAACGTCCTGACTTTC. Encoded protein: CASSPFGTGGFPGANVLTF.

The chain has TRBV7-7 and TRBJ2-2, with unresolved D. The CDR3 runs to 14 residues. The germline V gene has CDR1 SSHAT and CDR2 FNYEAQ (reference sequence). V was trimmed by 7 bases and J by 6 bases, leaving 15 bases between them. The CDR3 DNA reads as TGTGCCAGCAAGGGTGGGCTCGTCTCCGGGGAGCTGTTTTTT. Protein product: CASKGGLVSGELFF.